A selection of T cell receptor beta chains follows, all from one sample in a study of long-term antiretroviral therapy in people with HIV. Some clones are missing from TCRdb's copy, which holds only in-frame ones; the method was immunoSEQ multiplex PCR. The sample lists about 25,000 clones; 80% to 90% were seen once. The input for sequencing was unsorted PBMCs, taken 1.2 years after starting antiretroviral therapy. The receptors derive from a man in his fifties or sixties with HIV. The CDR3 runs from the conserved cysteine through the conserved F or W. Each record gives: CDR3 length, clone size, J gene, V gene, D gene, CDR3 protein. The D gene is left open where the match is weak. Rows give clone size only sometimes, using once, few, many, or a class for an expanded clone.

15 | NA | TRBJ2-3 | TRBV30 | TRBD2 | CAWSVPGGLTDTQYF
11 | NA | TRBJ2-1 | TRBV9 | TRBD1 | CASSPGGEQFF
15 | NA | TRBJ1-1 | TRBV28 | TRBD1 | CASSNPNRGNTEAFF
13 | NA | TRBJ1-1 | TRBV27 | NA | CASSLGQNTEAFF
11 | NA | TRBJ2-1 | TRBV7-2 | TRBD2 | CASSPGLEEFF
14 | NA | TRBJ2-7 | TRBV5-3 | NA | CARSLGEAGEEQYF
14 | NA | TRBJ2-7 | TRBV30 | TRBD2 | CVRGAGEFSYEQYF
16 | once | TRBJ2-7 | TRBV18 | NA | CASSPPGGGRSYEQYF
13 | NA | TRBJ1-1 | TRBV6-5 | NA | CASRTRGYTEAFF
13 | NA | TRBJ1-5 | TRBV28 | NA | CAIEGGRNQPQHF
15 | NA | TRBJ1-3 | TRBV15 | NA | CATSRVGQPGNTIYF
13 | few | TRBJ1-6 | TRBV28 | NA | CASTLRGNSPLHF
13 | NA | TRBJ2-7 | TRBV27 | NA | CASSLSSAYEQYF
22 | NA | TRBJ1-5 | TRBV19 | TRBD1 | CASSIELSNRGRERKGNQPQHF
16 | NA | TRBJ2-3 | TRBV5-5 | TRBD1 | CASRGQAGAFPDTQYF
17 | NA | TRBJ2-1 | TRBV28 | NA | CASSHYDGRPLGDEQFF
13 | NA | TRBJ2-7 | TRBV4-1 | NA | CASSQVPFYEQYF
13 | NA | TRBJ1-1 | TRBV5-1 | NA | CASGLGANTEAFF
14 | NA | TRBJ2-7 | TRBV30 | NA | CAWNSPGHSYEQYF
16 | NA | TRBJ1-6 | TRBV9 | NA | CASSVGLTGGSSPLHF
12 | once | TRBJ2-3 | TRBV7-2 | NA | CASSLETDTQYF
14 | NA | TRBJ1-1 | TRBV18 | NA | CASSPPSRGAEAFF
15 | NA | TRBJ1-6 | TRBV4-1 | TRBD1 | CASSQLGQGKSPLHF
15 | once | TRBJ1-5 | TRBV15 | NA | CATSPWTGRNQPQHF
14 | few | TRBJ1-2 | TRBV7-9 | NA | CASSLEQGNYGYTF
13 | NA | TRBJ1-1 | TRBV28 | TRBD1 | CASSRTGGTEAFF
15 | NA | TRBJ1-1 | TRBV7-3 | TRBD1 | CASSHSGTGKTEAFF
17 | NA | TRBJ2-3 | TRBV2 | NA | CASSGPGVGGPTDTQYF
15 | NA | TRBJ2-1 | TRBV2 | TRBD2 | CASSGTSGGYNEQFF
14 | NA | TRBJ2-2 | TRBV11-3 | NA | CASSLGPNTGELFF
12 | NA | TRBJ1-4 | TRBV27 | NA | CASSSEAPKLFF
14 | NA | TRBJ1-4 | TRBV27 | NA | CASSYGGSNEKLFF
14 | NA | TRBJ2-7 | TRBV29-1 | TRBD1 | CSVLWTGESYEQYF
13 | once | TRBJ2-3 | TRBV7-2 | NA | CASSLSAFDTQYF
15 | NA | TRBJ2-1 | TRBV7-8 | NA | CASSLGGPGLSEQFF
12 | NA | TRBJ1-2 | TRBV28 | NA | CASRRQWRGYTF
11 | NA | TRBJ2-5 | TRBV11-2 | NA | CASSLGETQYF
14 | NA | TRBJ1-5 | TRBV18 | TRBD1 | CASRSAGTGTFSDF
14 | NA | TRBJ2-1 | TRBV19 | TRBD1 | CASSNGDSYNEQFF
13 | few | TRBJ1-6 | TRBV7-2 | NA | CASSNGREAPLHF
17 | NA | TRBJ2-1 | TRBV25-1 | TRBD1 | CASTGPRSDRVYNEQFF
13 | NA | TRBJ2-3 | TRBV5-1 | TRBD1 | CASSFGTENTQYF
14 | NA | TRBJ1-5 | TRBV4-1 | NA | CASSQDSRGRTQHF
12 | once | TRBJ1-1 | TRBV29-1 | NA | CSGLLGNTEAFF
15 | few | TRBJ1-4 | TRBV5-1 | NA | CASGFEGLTNEKLFF
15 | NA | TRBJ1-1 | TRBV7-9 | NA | CASSLGAAMNTEAFF
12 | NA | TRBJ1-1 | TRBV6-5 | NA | CASKGMGTEAFF
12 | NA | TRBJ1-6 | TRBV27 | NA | CASSPGLSPLHF
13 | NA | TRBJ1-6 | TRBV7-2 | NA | CASSGSHRSPLHF
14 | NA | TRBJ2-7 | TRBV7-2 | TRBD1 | CASSRRDRFYEQYF
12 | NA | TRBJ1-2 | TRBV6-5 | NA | CASSSPMGGYTF
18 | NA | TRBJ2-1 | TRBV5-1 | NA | CASSLEGQLMSSYNEQFF
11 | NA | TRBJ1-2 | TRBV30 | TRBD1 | CACQGVYGYTF
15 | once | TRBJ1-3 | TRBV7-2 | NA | CASSLVVGSGNTIYF